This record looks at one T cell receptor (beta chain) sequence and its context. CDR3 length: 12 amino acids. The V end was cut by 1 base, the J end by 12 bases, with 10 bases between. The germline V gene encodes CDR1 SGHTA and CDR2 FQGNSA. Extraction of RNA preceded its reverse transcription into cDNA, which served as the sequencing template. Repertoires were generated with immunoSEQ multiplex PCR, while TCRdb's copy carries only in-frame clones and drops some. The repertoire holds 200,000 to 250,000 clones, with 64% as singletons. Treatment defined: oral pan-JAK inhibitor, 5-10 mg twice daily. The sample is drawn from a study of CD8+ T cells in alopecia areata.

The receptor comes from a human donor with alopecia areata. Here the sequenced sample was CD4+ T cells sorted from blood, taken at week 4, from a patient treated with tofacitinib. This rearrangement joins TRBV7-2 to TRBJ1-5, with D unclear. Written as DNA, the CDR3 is TGTGCCAGCAGCTTAGACGGTACTCTCCAGCATTTT. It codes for CASSLDGTLQHF.